These 16 T cell receptor beta chains originate from one sample sequenced in a study of cytomegalovirus exposure and HLA in healthy donors (TCRdb year 2017). The method was the immunoSEQ multiplex PCR assay. TCRdb took this table from immuneACCESS and kept in-frame rearrangements with V and J called. Such tables lack part of the clones; where checked against another copy, unresolved V genes explain under half of the gap, and the rest is unexplained. In all, the sample holds approximately 90,000 clones, and 95% to 98% of those were seen once. The ten largest clones take up 0.6% to 0.95% of the sample. Sequencing was carried out using PBMCs. These receptor sequences come from a man between 18 and 35 years old in good health and CMV-seronegative.

V gene TRBV5-1 combines with J gene TRBJ2-7, with 15 bases matching TRBD2. This CDR3 has 16 amino acids. The junction had 10 bases not matched to a gene; V was cut back by 5 bases and J by 7 bases. Germline V gives CDR1 SGHRS, CDR2 YFSETQ. CDR3 sequence: CASRKDTGLAGGEQYV. For the CDR3, the DNA is TGCGCCAGCAGGAAGGATACGGGACTAGCGGGAGGAGAGCAGTACGTC.

This sequence joins TRBV19 and TRBJ2-1; 10 bases agree with TRBD2. The V gene end was trimmed by 2 bases and the J gene end by 7 bases; junction bases not matched to a gene: 5. The CDR3 is made up of 15 amino acids. Germline assignment: CDR1 LNHDA and CDR2 SQIVND (reference sequence). The chain's CDR3 is CASSISSSGSNEQFF. The CDR3 DNA sequence: TGTGCCAGTAGTATATCTTCTAGCGGGAGTAATGAGCAGTTCTTC.

The rearrangement joins TRBV29-1 to TRBJ1-1; D is possibly TRBD1 (5 bases). The germline CDR1 and CDR2 sequences are SQVTM and ANQGSEA. Deletions cut 2 bases from V and 4 bases from J, with 11 bases between. The CDR3 totals 13 residues. CDR3 DNA sequence: TGCAGCGTTGAACCGGGGGGGGGCACTGAAGCTTTCTTT. As protein: CSVEPGGGTEAFF.

The chain employs TRBV28 and TRBJ2-7; TRBD2 matches 10 bases. Germline loops: CDR1 MDHEN, CDR2 SYDVKM. The CDR3 runs 15 residues. After removal of 3 bases from V and 3 bases from J, the junction contained 5 bases not matched to a gene. Written as DNA, the CDR3 is TGTGCCAGCAGTTTGGCAGCGGGAGGGGTCTACGAGCAGTACTTC. Translation: CASSLAAGGVYEQYF. The full variable domain, completed using reference TRBV28 and TRBJ2-7, is DVKVTQSSRYLVKRTGEKVFLECVQDMDHENMFWYRQDPGLGLRLIYFSYDVKMKEKGDIPEGYSVSREKKERFSLILESASTNQTSMYLCASSLAAGGVYEQYFGPGTRLTVT.

The chain uses TRBV20-1 and TRBJ1-1, with TRBD1 matching 9 bases. Germline values: CDR1 DFQATT, CDR2 SNEGSKA (reference sequence). V trimming: 7 bases; J trimming: 11 bases; junction bases outside the gene matches: 8. CDR3 length: 11 residues. The CDR3 reads CSGTTGGSAFF. Written as DNA, the CDR3 is TGCAGTGGGACGACAGGGGGTTCTGCTTTCTTT.

In its sample, this clone was seen once. This chain joins TRBV9 and TRBJ1-3; the match to TRBD1 covers 9 bases. This CDR3 spans 14 amino acids. Germline CDR1 SGDLS, CDR2 YYNGEE. V was pared by 3 bases and J by 8 bases, with 6 bases of the junction left unmatched. The CDR3 region has the DNA TGTGCCAGCAGCGGGACAGGGGCGGGGGACACCATATATTTT. Its protein is CASSGTGAGDTIYF.

This clone appeared once. The chain carries TRBV12-5 and TRBJ1-5; a possible D gene is TRBD1 (6 bases). Trimming took 5 bases from V and 4 from J, leaving 15 bases between them. From germline, CDR1 is LGHNT and CDR2 FRNRAP. There are 15 residues in the CDR3. The CDR3 protein is CASGTGLRLNQPQHF. Written as DNA, the CDR3 is TGTGCTAGTGGTACAGGGCTAAGACTGAATCAGCCCCAGCATTTT.

This clone has just one count. V and J are TRBV4-3 and TRBJ2-2; D is uncertain. Germline CDR1 and CDR2: LGHNA and YSLEER. CDR3 length equals 15 residues. V gave up 1 base and J gave up 1 base, with 7 bases separating them. The CDR3 loop is CASSQVRGNTGELFF. CDR3 DNA: TGCGCCAGCAGCCAAGTAAGAGGGAACACCGGGGAGCTGTTTTTT.

The J gene is TRBJ1-1, the V gene TRBV11-3; TRBD1 aligns across 11 bases. J lost 4 bases, V lost 5 bases, and 6 bases had no gene match. The germline V gene encodes CDR1 SGHNT and CDR2 YENEEA. The CDR3 spans 15 residues. In DNA, the CDR3 is TGTGCCAGCAGCCTCGGACAGGGGGCTGGCACTGAAGCTTTCTTT. Translation gives CASSLGQGAGTEAFF.

The chain is built from TRBV5-4 and TRBJ2-2; TRBD2 aligns across 14 bases. CDR1 and CDR2 from the germline V gene are SGHNT and YYREEE (reference sequence). The V and J ends lost 5 bases and 1 base, in that order; junction bases with no gene match: 10. The CDR3 is 19 amino acids. The CDR3 region is CASSKGTSGSPVNTGELFF. The CDR3 DNA reads TGTGCCAGCAGTAAAGGGACTAGCGGGAGCCCTGTGAACACCGGGGAGCTGTTTTTT.

CDR3 amino acids: CASSPQKQGGEQYV. The CDR3 coding sequence is TGTGCCAGCTCACCACAAAAACAGGGGGGCGAGCAGTACGTC. V gene TRBV18 combines with J gene TRBJ2-7; TRBD1 aligns across 8 bases. From germline, CDR1 is KGHSH and CDR2 LQKENI. V dropped 1 base and J dropped 6; count of bases not matched to a gene: 5. The CDR3 loop spans 14 amino acids.

The chain couples TRBV14 to TRBJ2-1; 7 bases match TRBD2. CDR3 length: 14 amino acids. The V segment lost 0 bases and the J segment 9 bases; nucleotides outside the gene matches: 5. Germline V gene data show CDR1 as SGHDN and CDR2 as FVKESK. The CDR3 sequence is CASSQELLAAEQFF. CDR3 nucleotide sequence: TGTGCCAGCAGCCAAGAATTGCTAGCGGCTGAGCAGTTCTTC.

The chain has TRBV29-1 and TRBJ2-6, with D possibly being TRBD2 (5 bases). From germline, CDR1 is SQVTM and CDR2 ANQGSEA. Trimming took off 7 bases at V and 2 bases at J, with 9 bases between the two ends. CDR3 length: 13 amino acids. The CDR3 DNA reads TGCAGCGCTTACGGGGCTGGGGCCAACGTCCTGACTTTC. As protein: CSAYGAGANVLTF.

This chain links TRBV28 with TRBJ2-5; TRBD1 might be the D (5 bases). The CDR3 has 21 amino acids. V was shortened by 3 bases and J by 5 bases, with 34 bases between the two germline ends. CDR1 is MDHEN and CDR2 is SYDVKM in the germline V gene. In DNA form, the CDR3 reads TGTGCCAGCAGTTTTTCCGGAGTAGGTTCGTGGGGTAAAGGGGTTGGTGAGACCCAGTACTTC. It codes for CASSFSGVGSWGKGVGETQYF.

V gene TRBV6-4 combines with J gene TRBJ1-2, with 7 bases that match TRBD1. Germline V gives CDR1 MRHNA, CDR2 SNTAGT. Unmatched junction bases numbered 7, after V lost 5 bases and J lost 4 bases. The CDR3 is made up of 14 amino acids. The CDR3 DNA follows: TGTGCCAGCAGTAAAACAGGGGAGAGCTATGGCTACACCTTC. Its protein product is CASSKTGESYGYTF.

Only one count was recorded for this clone. The chain has TRBV18 and TRBJ2-5, with 9 bases aligning to TRBD1. The CDR3 contains 15 residues. Germline CDR1 reads KGHSH; CDR2 reads LQKENI. J gave up 5 bases and V 7 bases, and 11 bases lay outside the gene matches. The CDR3 is CASLHSGQGKETQYF. Written as DNA, the CDR3 is TGTGCCAGCTTACATTCGGGACAGGGAAAGGAGACCCAGTACTTC. The full variable domain, in which reference TRBV18 and TRBJ2-5 provide the parts outside the CDR3, is NAGVMQNPRHLVRRRGQEARLRCSPMKGHSHVYWYRQLPEEGLKFMVYLQKENIIDESGMPKERFSAEFPKEGPSILRIQQVVRGDSAAYFCASLHSGQGKETQYFGPGTRLLVL.